This T cell receptor beta chain was sequenced in a study of T cells in Graves' hyperthyroidism and ophthalmopathy. Amplification of TCR beta CDR3 regions was performed using RNA transcripts as template. HTBI primers drove first-round RT-PCR of the TCR CDR3. MiXCR was run by TCRdb on the multiplex PCR reads, yielding one entry per CDR3 protein. Of roughly 500,000 distinct CDR3 sequences in the sample, 46% were seen once. The V end was cut by 1 base, the J end by 4 bases, with 8 bases between. The CDR3 is 14 amino acids. Germline CDR1 and CDR2: LNHNV and YYDKDF (reference sequence). Study conclusions and caveats: The model forecast ophthalmopathy, anticipating it by a median around 6.9 months before onset. Among clonotypes expanded in thyroid above 0.001, most were also found in blood.

Concerning this clonotype: What it binds is unknown.

The source material was peripheral blood or thyroid tissue (not recorded which). The chain has TRBV15 and TRBJ1-3, with D maybe TRBD1 (5 bases). This receptor was obtained from an adult woman with Graves' disease, either hyperthyroidism or ophthalmopathy (not recorded which). This CDR3 is CATSRGDAGNTIYF. CDR3 in DNA: TGTGCCACCAGCAGAGGGGACGCGGGAAACACCATATATTTT.